This T cell receptor (beta chain) was sequenced during a study of T cells in Graves' hyperthyroidism and ophthalmopathy. Findings of the study overall: Researchers report that a 13 V-J model separated ophthalmopathy from stable hyperthyroidism. Ophthalmopathy, which appeared later, was predicted by the model a median approximately 6.7 months before onset.

This clonotype appeared many times. Its antigen is unknown. Subjects with ophthalmopathy showed a Clinical Activity Score no lower than 3, a NOSPECS grade no lower than 4, and a duration shorter than 3 months. The investigators amplified TCR beta CDR3 regions from RNA transcripts. Primed by the HTBI set, a first-round RT-PCR was run on the TCR CDR3. TCRdb used MiXCR to reprocess the multiplex PCR reads, holding one entry per CDR3 protein. Seen here are around 500,000 distinct CDR3 sequences, about 16% observed once, and the top ten hold approximately 30%. The length of the CDR3 is 14 residues. The germline V and J ends were trimmed by 4 bases and 3 bases, with 10 bases remaining between them. The germline gives CDR1 MNHEY, CDR2 SVGEGT.

Sequencing was performed on blood. This clonotype originated in a woman aged 30 to 39 with Graves' ophthalmopathy. This chain joins TRBV6-2 or TRBV6-3 and TRBJ2-1; the D gene is possibly TRBD2 (5 bases). CDR3: CASSSDSGYNEQFF. CDR3 DNA: TGTGCCAGCAGTTCGGACTCGGGCTACAATGAGCAGTTCTTC.